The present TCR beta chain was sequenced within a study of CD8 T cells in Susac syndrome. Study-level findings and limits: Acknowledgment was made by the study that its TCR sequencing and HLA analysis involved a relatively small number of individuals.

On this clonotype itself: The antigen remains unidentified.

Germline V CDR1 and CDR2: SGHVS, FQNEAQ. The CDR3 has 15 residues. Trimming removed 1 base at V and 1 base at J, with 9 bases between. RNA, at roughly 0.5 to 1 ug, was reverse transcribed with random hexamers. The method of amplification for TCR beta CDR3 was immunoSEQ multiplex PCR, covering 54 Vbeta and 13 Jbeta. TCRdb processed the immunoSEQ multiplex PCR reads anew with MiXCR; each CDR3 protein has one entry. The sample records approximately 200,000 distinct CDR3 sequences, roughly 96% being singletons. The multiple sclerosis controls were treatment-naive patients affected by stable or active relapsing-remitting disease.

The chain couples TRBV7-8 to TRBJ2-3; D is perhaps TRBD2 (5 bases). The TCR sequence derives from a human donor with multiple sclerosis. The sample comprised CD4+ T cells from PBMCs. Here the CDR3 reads CASSLGEYGTDTQYF. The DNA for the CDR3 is TGTGCCAGCAGCTTAGGGGAGTACGGCACAGATACGCAGTATTTT.